Reported below is one T cell receptor (beta chain). Its antigen is unidentified. This sample was taken from a study of cytomegalovirus exposure and HLA in healthy donors. Findings and limits, study-wide: Links to common viral pathogens appeared, in a later analysis, for several of the most significant clusters.

PCR employed 60 Vbeta and 13 Jbeta primers. The table came from immunoSEQ multiplex PCR; TCRdb's copy has only in-frame clones and leaves some out. The table shows 95,000 to 150,000 clones, with 78% occurring only once. The CDR3 has 15 residues. The germline CDR1 and CDR2 sequences are LNHDA and SQIVND (reference sequence). This chain links TRBV19 with TRBJ2-3; TRBD2 aligns across 8 bases. The sequenced material came from PBMCs. The source of this sequence is a young man in good health and CMV-seropositive. This chain's CDR3 is CASCPGLVSTDTQYF. The CDR3 bases are TGTGCGTCCTGCCCGGGACTAGTTAGCACAGATACGCAGTATTTT.